This T cell receptor beta chain appears in the sequencing data of a study of blood T cell repertoires in COVID-19. The wider study: PBMCs, B-cell-depleted T cells, or T cells provided the cDNA or gDNA that made up the material.

V was trimmed by 5 bases and J by 1 base, leaving 15 bases between them. The CDR3 consists of 15 residues. Germline CDR1 is SGHKS and CDR2 is YYEKEE (reference sequence). The cohort comprised adults aged roughly 18 to 95 years residing in 20 to 25 US areas. Assay used: immunoSEQ multiplex PCR; TCRdb lists only in-frame clones, some missing. The table includes under 300,000 clones, 70% to 90% detected once. The TCR comes from a woman aged 55 to 70 in a cohort exposed to, infected with or recovered from COVID-19 (not recorded which). The V gene is TRBV5-5, the J gene TRBJ1-1; weak D call: TRBD1 (6 bases). What was sequenced was PBMCs or T cells enriched from blood (not recorded which). The CDR3 bases are TGTGCCAGCAGAAAAGACAGGTACGGGAACACTGAAGCTTTCTTT. It encodes CASRKDRYGNTEAFF.